This T cell receptor beta chain was found in a study of blood T cell repertoires in COVID-19. At the level of the study: Acute and convalescent COVID-19 specimens originated in the United States, Italy and Spain. Sources were T cells, B-cell-depleted T cells, or PBMCs; the material itself was cDNA or gDNA.

This CDR3 has 15 residues. Produced via immunoSEQ multiplex PCR; TCRdb's table is partial and in-frame only. This sample has about 150,000 clones, with approximately 80% found just once. V usage is TRBV21-1 and J usage is TRBJ2-7; TRBD1 is the table's D call and was not checked against the DNA. TRBV21-1 has pseudogene status. The sequenced sample consisted of peripheral blood. The receptor comes from a man in his 70s with acute or convalescent COVID-19. The CDR3 region is CASSKGPDRVYEQYF. CDR3 bases: TGTGCCAGCAGCAAAGGTCCGGACAGGGTCTACGAGCAGTACTTC.